Shown below are 13 T cell receptor beta chains from a single sample sequenced in a study of T cell repertoires in aging, cancer and after chemotherapy. Peripheral blood genomic DNA, not sorted cells or RNA, was the template. TRB rearrangements spanning V, D and J were amplified using mixed TRB-A/B primers. TCRdb re-called the multiplex PCR reads through MiXCR, storing one row per CDR3 protein. The sample has under 8,000 distinct CDR3 sequences, about 29% seen once. The sequencing sample was made of blood. These receptors were collected from a human donor with a blood cancer. The donor label of this sample is uncertain.

The chain carries TRBV12-5 and TRBJ2-3; D ambiguous. Germline V gene lookup returns CDR1 LGHNT and CDR2 FRNRAP. The CDR3 runs 13 residues. The CDR3 region is CASSEQFTDTQYF. The CDR3 coding sequence is TGTGCCAGCAGTGAACAATTCACAGATACGCAGTATTTT.

The V call is TRBV28, the J call TRBJ1-3; 9 nucleotides agree with TRBD1. CDR3 length equals 15 residues. Germline CDR1 MDHEN, CDR2 SYDVKM. The ends lost 3 bases at V and 3 bases at J; junction bases unmatched: 3. The DNA for the CDR3 is TGTGCCAGCAGTTTGGGGACAGGGAATGGAAACACCATATATTTT. Its translation is CASSLGTGNGNTIYF.

The gene calls are TRBV27 and TRBJ2-7; no clear D gene. The CDR3 runs 16 residues. CDR1 is MNHEY, CDR2 SMNVEV, per germline (reference sequence). V was shortened by 2 bases and J by 1 base, with 15 bases between the two germline ends. CDR3 sequence: CASSLVVPILSYEQYF. CDR3 bases: TGTGCCAGCAGTTTAGTAGTACCGATACTTTCCTACGAGCAGTACTTC.

This clonotype is termed medium-sized. The chain is built from TRBV19 and TRBJ2-1; D unresolved. Germline CDR1 reads LNHDA; CDR2 reads SQIVND (reference sequence). The CDR3 extends over 13 amino acids. Trimming left V 7 bases short and J 0 bases short, with 7 bases between. The CDR3 region is CASTPPSYNEQFF. As DNA, the CDR3 is TGTGCCAGTACCCCCCCCTCCTACAATGAGCAGTTCTTC.

This clonotype occurred a few times. The chain carries TRBV6-4 and TRBJ2-4; 12 positions match TRBD2. The V and J ends lost 9 bases and 1 base, in that order; junction bases with no gene match: 25. This CDR3 is built from 22 residues. Per germline, CDR1 MRHNA and CDR2 SNTAGT. The CDR3 DNA sequence: TGTGCCAGGCCAGTTCGAGGGTACGGACTAGCGGGGATCCGGCAGGCCAAAAACATTCAGTACTTC. Its protein product is CARPVRGYGLAGIRQAKNIQYF.

This clonotype came up a few times. The chain has TRBV24-1 and TRBJ2-1, with D unclear. Germline CDR1 is KGHDR and CDR2 is SFDVKD. V was clipped by 5 bases and J by 2 bases, with 15 bases between them. The CDR3 has 16 residues. This CDR3 reads CATSGRSPDAYNEQFF. The CDR3 region has the DNA TGTGCCACCAGTGGAAGGTCCCCGGACGCCTACAATGAGCAGTTCTTC.

This clonotype was observed a few times. The CDR3 spells CASSNRDSGQGLFF. Written as DNA, the CDR3 is TGCGCCAGCAGCAACCGGGACAGCGGGCAAGGACTGTTTTTT. The chain recombines TRBV10-2 with TRBJ1-4; 7 bases agree with TRBD1. Germline CDR1 reads WSHSY; CDR2 reads SAAADI. CDR3 size: 14 residues. The V segment lost 6 bases and the J segment 13 bases; nucleotides outside the gene matches: 14.

CDR3 residues: CASSSRQGAGTDTQYF. CDR3 DNA sequence: TGTGCCAGCAGTTCACGACAGGGGGCTGGGACAGATACGCAGTATTTT. The chain employs TRBV6-2 or TRBV6-3 and TRBJ2-3, with 10 bases fitting TRBD1. CDR1 MNHEY and CDR2 SVGEGT come from the germline V gene. Trimming took 4 bases from V and 3 from J; bases not matched to a gene: 7. The CDR3 length is 16 residues.

This chain connects TRBV6-4 to TRBJ2-7; TRBD1 agrees at 12 bases. Germline CDR1 and CDR2: MRHNA and SNTAGT. The CDR3 runs 16 residues. The V gene end was trimmed by 5 bases and the J gene end by 4 bases; junction bases not matched to a gene: 9. The CDR3 bases are TGTGCCAGCAGTCCACAACCGGGACAGGGGGCATACGAGCAGTACTTC. This translates into CASSPQPGQGAYEQYF.

This clonotype was picked up a small number of times. The chain couples TRBV19 to TRBJ2-4; a possible D gene is TRBD1 (6 bases). Trimming pared 8 bases from V and 3 bases from J, leaving 14 bases between. The CDR3 is 14 amino acids. CDR1 and CDR2 (germline): LNHDA, SQIVND (reference sequence). CDR3: CASGRTDGKNIQYF. Here the CDR3 DNA reads TGTGCCAGTGGTAGGACAGATGGCAAAAACATTCAGTACTTC.

By sample share, this clonotype is medium-sized. This rearrangement joins TRBV29-1 to TRBJ1-1, with D hard to call. Germline values: CDR1 SQVTM, CDR2 ANQGSEA. Trimming removed 4 bases from V and 5 bases from J, with 17 bases in between. CDR3 length: 14 amino acids. The CDR3 DNA sequence: TGCAGCGTTGTAGGATCCAGGACGGCGACTGAAGCTTTCTTT. Protein sequence: CSVVGSRTATEAFF.

The chain couples TRBV7-2 to TRBJ1-1; D gene ambiguous. V lost 4 bases and J lost 1, with 10 bases in between. The germline V gene encodes CDR1 SGHTA and CDR2 FQGNSA. The CDR3 runs to 14 residues. The CDR3 region is CASSSSRANTEAFF. CDR3 DNA: TGTGCCAGCAGCTCGAGTAGGGCGAACACTGAAGCTTTCTTT.

The J gene is TRBJ2-2, the V gene TRBV18; D possibly corresponds to TRBD1 (5 bases). Germline CDR1 reads KGHSH; CDR2 reads LQKENI. This CDR3 is built from 17 residues. Trimming removed 6 bases at V and 1 base at J, with 18 bases between. CDR3 coding DNA: TGTGCCAGCTCGCCAATGCCTTATGACAGGAACACCGGGGAGCTGTTTTTT. Protein product: CASSPMPYDRNTGELFF.